This record looks at one T cell receptor beta chain sequence and its context. Its specificity is not known. The junction departs from germline at one end; a sequencing error may be responsible. The CDR3 is made up of 15 amino acids. The germline gives CDR1 SGHAT, CDR2 FQNNGV. The data stem from a study of tumor and adjacent non-tumor tissue in lung cancer. The template was RNA from unsorted bulk tissue. Overall study findings and caveats: Significantly higher TCR diversity was found in tumor than normal lung. Higher tumor TCR diversity was associated with shorter survival. Top 100 clones took a larger repertoire share in normal lung.

TCRbeta libraries were built with three rounds of nested PCR, modified from ARM-PCR. One entry per CDR3 protein results from TCRdb running MiXCR on the multiplex PCR reads. The repertoire has about 110,000 distinct CDR3 sequences, 84% of them found once; the top ten carry about 23%. The chain carries TRBV11-2 and TRBJ2-2, with 11 bases aligning to TRBD2. This TCR derives from an older man with non-small cell lung cancer. Source material: lung tumor tissue. CDR3 DNA sequence: TGTGCCATCAGCCCCTTAGCGGGGGGGGCCGGGGAGCTGTTTTTT. Protein: CAISPLAGGAGELFF.